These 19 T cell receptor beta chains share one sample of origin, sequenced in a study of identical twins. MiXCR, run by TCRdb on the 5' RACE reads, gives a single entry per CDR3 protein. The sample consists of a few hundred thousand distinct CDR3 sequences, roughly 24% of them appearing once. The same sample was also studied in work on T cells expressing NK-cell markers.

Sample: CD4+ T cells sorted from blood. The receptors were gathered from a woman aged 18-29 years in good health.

The CDR3 coding sequence is TGTGCCAGCAGTGAGGGGCCGGGCACCGGGGAGCTGTTTTTT. Encoded protein: CASSEGPGTGELFF. The chain employs TRBV2 and TRBJ2-2; D possibly corresponds to TRBD1 (5 bases). Trimming removed 3 bases at V and 4 bases at J, with 9 bases between. The CDR3 covers 14 residues. From germline, CDR1 is SNHLY and CDR2 FYNNEI.

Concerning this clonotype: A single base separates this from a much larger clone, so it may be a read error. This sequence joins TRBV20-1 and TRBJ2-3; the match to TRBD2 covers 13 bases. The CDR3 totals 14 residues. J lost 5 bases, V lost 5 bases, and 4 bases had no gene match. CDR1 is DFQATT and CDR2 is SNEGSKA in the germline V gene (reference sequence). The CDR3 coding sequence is TGCAGTGCTGGGGGACTAGCGGGGAAAGATACGCAGTATTTT. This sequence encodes CSAGGLAGKDTQYF.

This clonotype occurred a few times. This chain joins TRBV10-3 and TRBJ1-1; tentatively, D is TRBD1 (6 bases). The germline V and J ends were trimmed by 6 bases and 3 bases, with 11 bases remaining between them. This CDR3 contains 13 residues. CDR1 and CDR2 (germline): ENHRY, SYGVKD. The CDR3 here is CAIRKAGDTEAFF. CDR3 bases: TGTGCCATCAGGAAGGCAGGGGACACTGAAGCTTTCTTT.

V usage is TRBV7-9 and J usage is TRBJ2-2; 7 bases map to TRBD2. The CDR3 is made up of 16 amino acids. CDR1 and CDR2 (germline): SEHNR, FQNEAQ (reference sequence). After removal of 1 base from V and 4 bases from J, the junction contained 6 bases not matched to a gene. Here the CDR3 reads CASSLVAGAATGELFF. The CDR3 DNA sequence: TGTGCCAGCAGCTTAGTGGCGGGAGCCGCCACCGGGGAGCTGTTTTTT. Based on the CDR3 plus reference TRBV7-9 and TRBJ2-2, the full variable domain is DTGVSQNPRHKITKRGQNVTFRCDPISEHNRLYWYRQTLGQGPEFLTYFQNEAQLEKSRLLSDRFSAERPKGSFSTLEIQRTEQGDSAMYLCASSLVAGAATGELFFGEGSRLTVL.

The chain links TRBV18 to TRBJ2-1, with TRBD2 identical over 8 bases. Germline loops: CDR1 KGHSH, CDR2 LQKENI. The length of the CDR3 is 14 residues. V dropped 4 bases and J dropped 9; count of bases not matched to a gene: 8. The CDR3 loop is CASSQRERNGEQFF. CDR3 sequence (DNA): TGTGCCAGCTCACAGCGGGAGAGGAACGGTGAGCAGTTCTTC.

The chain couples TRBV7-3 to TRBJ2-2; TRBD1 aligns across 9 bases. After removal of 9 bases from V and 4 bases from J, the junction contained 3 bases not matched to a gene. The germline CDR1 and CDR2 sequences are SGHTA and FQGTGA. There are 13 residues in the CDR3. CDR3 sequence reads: CASGTGSTGELFF. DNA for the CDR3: TGTGCCAGTGGGACAGGGAGCACCGGGGAGCTGTTTTTT.

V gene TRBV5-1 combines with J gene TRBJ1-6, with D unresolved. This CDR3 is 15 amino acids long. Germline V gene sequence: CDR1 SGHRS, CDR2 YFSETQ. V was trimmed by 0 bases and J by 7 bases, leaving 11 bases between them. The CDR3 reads CASSLDNWLNSPLHF. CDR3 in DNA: TGCGCCAGCAGCTTGGATAACTGGTTAAATTCACCCCTCCACTTT.

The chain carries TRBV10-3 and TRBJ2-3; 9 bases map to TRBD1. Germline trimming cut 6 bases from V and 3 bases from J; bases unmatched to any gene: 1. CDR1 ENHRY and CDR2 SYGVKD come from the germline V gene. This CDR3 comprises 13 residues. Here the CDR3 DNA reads TGTGCCATCAGACAGGGGGCAACAGATACGCAGTATTTT. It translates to CAIRQGATDTQYF.

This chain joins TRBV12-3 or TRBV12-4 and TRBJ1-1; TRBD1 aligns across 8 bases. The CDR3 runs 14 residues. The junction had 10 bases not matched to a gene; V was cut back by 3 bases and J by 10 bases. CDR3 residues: CASSLRQGAVGAFF. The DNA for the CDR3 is TGTGCCAGCAGTTTGCGGCAGGGGGCAGTAGGAGCTTTCTTT.

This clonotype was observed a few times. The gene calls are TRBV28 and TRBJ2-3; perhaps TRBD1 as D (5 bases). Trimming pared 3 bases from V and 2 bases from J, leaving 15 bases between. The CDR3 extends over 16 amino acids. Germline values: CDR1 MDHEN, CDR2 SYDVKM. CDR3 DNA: TGTGCCAGCAGTTTGGTAGCAGCGACAGCCACAGATACGCAGTATTTT. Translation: CASSLVAATATDTQYF.

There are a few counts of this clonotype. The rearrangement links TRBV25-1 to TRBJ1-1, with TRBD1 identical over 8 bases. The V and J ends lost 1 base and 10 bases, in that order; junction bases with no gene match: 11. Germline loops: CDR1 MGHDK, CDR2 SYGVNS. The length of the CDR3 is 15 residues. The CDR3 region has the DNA TGTGCCAGCAGTGAATCTACGGACAGGGTAGTCGGAGCTTTCTTT. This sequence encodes CASSESTDRVVGAFF.

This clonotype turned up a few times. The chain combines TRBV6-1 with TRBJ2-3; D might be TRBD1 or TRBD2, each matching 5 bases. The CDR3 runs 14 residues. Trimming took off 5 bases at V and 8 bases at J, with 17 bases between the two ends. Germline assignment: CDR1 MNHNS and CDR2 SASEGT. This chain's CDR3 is CASSRGPGVGTQYF. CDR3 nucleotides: TGTGCCAGCAGTAGGGGACCCGGAGTGGGTACGCAGTATTTT.

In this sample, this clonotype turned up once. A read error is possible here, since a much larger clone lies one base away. The chain's CDR3 is CASSPIILGEVTYEQYF. CDR3 DNA: TGTGCCAGCAGCCCTATAATACTCGGGGAAGTAACCTACGAGCAGTACTTC. V and J are TRBV27 and TRBJ2-7; tentative D call: TRBD2 (5 bases). The germline V gene has CDR1 MNHEY and CDR2 SMNVEV (reference sequence). Trimming shortened V by 6 bases and J by 2 bases, and 23 bases separated the two germline ends. CDR3 length: 17 amino acids.

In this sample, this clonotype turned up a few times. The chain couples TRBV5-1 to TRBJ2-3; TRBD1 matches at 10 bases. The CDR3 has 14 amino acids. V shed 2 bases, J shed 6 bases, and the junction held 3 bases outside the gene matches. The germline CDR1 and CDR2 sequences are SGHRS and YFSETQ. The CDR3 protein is CASSLGTGVDTQYF. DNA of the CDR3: TGCGCCAGCAGCTTAGGGACAGGGGTGGATACGCAGTATTTT.

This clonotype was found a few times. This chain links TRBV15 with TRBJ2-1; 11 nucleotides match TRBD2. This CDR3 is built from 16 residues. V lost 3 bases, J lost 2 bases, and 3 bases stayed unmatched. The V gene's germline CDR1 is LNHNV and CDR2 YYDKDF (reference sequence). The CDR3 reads CATSRVAGGAYNEQFF. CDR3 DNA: TGTGCCACCAGCAGGGTAGCGGGAGGGGCCTACAATGAGCAGTTCTTC.

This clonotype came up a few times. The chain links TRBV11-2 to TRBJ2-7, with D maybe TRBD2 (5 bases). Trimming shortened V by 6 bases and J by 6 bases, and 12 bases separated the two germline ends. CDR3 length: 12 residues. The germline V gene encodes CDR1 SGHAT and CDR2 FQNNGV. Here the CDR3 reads CASSRAVGEQYF. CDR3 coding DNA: TGTGCCAGCAGTCGAGCGGTAGGCGAGCAGTACTTC.

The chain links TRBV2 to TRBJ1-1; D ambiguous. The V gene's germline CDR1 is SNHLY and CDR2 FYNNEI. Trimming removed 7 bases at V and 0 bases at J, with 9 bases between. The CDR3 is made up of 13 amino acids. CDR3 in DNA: TGTGCCAGCATGGGTTCGGTGAACACTGAAGCTTTCTTT. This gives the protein CASMGSVNTEAFF. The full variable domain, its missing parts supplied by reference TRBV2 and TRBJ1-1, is EPEVTQTPSHQVTQMGQEVILRCVPISNHLYFYWYRQILGQKVEFLVSFYNNEISEKSEIFDDQFSVERPDGSNFTLKIRSTKLEDSAMYFCASMGSVNTEAFFGQGTRLTVV.

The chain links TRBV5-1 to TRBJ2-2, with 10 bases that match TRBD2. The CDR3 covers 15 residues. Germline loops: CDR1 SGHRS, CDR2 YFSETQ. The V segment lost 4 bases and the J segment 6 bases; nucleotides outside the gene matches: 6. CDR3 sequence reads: CASSGGLADAGELFF. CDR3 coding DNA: TGCGCCAGCAGCGGAGGACTAGCGGATGCCGGGGAGCTGTTTTTT. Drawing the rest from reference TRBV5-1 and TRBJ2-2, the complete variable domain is KAGVTQTPRYLIKTRGQQVTLSCSPISGHRSVSWYQQTPGQGLQFLFEYFSETQRNKGNFPGRFSGRQFSNSRSEMNVSTLELGDSALYLCASSGGLADAGELFFGEGSRLTVL.

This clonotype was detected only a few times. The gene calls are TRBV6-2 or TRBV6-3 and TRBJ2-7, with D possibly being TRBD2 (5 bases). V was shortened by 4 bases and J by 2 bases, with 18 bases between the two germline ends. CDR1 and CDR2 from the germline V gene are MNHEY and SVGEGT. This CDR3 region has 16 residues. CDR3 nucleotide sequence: TGTGCCAGCAGTTTCCTCGGAACTAGTGGAGCCTACGAGCAGTACTTC. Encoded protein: CASSFLGTSGAYEQYF.